This T cell receptor (beta chain) was obtained from a study of T-cell memory formation after mild COVID-19. General observations from the study: The second-wave clones peaking on day 37 were not confirmed as SARS-CoV-2-specific. Mainly in CM and EM were contracting CD4+ clones; CD8+ were in EMRA.

V lost 5 bases, J lost 0 bases, and 14 bases lay in between. The CDR3 contains 16 residues. Germline V lookup: CDR1 SGHVS, CDR2 FQNEAQ. Via MiXCR, TCRdb re-called the 5' RACE reads, giving one row per CDR3 protein. The table lists 200,000 to 250,000 distinct CDR3 sequences, roughly 15% of them singletons. This clonotype has at least ten counts. Its antigen is unknown. The chain has TRBV7-8 and TRBJ1-3; no definite D call. The receptor was derived from an adult woman who had mild COVID-19 (a few samples of this study predate the infection). Cell type and time point are not known. The sample taken for sequencing was PBMCs or a T cell subset sorted from them (not recorded which). The DNA of the CDR3 is TGTGCCAGCAGCACATCAGACAAGAGCTCTGGAAACACCATATATTTT. This gives the protein CASSTSDKSSGNTIYF.